This TCR beta chain was obtained from a study of shared clonotypes between healthy human individuals (dated by TCRdb to about 2020). Regarding the complete study: The cohort comprised a couple of women and three men aged 18 to 49 years. For each donor, CD4 naive and CD4 memory were each given three plates, CD8 naive was given two plates, and CD8 memory was given one plate. To estimate repertoire size and how much clonotypes are shared between individuals, the study performed deep sequencing of blood TCR repertoires from about five healthy adults. Between about 0.85 and 8.9 billion PBMCs per donor were obtained by leukapheresis. Libraries were prepared and TCR repertoires were sequenced by different laboratories using diverse techniques, in order to increase sequencing depth and limit assay-specific biases.

V is shortened by 5 bases, J by 0 bases, and the region joining them spans 11 bases. Including the terminal cysteine and phenylalanine, the CDR3 comprises 14 residues. Only the CDR3 part of the read is kept: 42 bases, read in frame from the first base. Per the germline V gene, MNHNS is the CDR1 and SASEGT is the CDR2. CD8 naive samples were CD45RO-negative cells positively selected for CCR7, giving a CD45RA+CCR7+ population that excluded TemRA cells. Donors were healthy HIV-negative adults with no recently reported acute infections or vaccinations. Every donor was a Caucasian adult living in Nashville, Tennessee, USA. After blood collection by leukapheresis, PBMCs were isolated using Ficoll-Histopaque density gradient centrifugation and then cryopreserved in the vapor phase of liquid nitrogen. Analytical flow cytometry was used to check the purity and quantity of each magnetically sorted T cell population. From each sorted fraction, genomic DNA was isolated and quantified by UV absorbance on a Nanodrop 2000c.

Note on this clone: The antigen it binds to is not known. No much larger clonotype is one base removed from it; base qualities were not supplied.

Results and caveats for the whole study, not just this receptor: Sampling was restricted to blood, and TCR repertoires in tissue are likely to differ from TCR repertoires in blood. The small number of donors limited the genetic and exposure-history diversity represented. Larger estimated clonotype richness was generally found for naive subsets than for memory subsets. Approximately 5% of naive CD4, roughly 3.5% of naive CD8, 2% to 2.5% of memory CD4, and less than 0.45% of memory CD8 clonotypes were shared across several donors. Even with the large sequencing depth, rarefaction of the sorted-subset datasets indicated that sequencing was incomplete. Compared with non-shared clonotypes, the clonotypes found in all four sorted-subset donors had higher generation probabilities. Pairwise subsampling led to the expectation that sequencing depth would affect the degree of clonotype sharing among donors.

Using the deep immunoSEQ assay, TCR CDR3 regions were amplified from genomic DNA by multiplex PCR. Extracted genomic DNA from each cell subset was spread evenly across all wells of several immunoSEQ 96-well plates, with each plate serving as a replicate. For sorted subsets, roughly 190 ng of genomic DNA, equivalent to 30,000 or so T cell genomes, went into each replicate PCR. Purified libraries were measured with a Qubit 3.0 fluorometer, size-checked on a Bioanalyzer 2100, and measured again with the KAPA Library Quantification kit. Every immunoSEQ 96-well plate was sequenced on a dedicated single-read 150-cycle Illumina NextSeq 550 flow cell. In the paper's pipeline: Because the immunoSEQ output held only junctional sequences and lacked quality scores, the filtering could not match the filtering applied to full-length reads. Sequences were annotated with PyIR, a Python wrapper for IgBLAST v1.9, and V/J genes and CDR3 were assigned using IMGT germline references. Reads with weak V/J assignments (E-value above 1e-6), missing CDR3, stop codons, out-of-frame junctions, or ambiguous translated residues were removed. V3J clonotypes were defined as sequences sharing an identical inferred V gene, J gene, and CDR3 amino acid sequence. To compute the percentage overlap between repertoires, the number of shared unique clonotypes was divided by the size of the smaller repertoire. Three approaches were used to assess repertoire richness: RTK rarefaction, the Chao1 estimator, and Recon v2.1 estimates of unobserved clonotypes. OLGA was used to compute generation probabilities for all TCRbeta clonotypes that the gDNA method yielded from a handful of donors. The source is immuneACCESS, and TCRdb retained only in-frame sequences with V and J called. Part of the clones is not carried over; for the studies checked, unresolved V genes explain less than half of this, and the remainder is unexplained. V and J calls and clone size are those listed in that table; D and trimming were worked out from the DNA. Here the sample has a few million clones; over 85% occur a single time. The top ten clonotypes cover about 1.7% of the sample.

The sequence links TRBV6-1 to TRBJ2-7; the D gene is possibly TRBD1, with 5 bases matching. Specimen: naive CD8+ T cells from PBMCs. This sample's cell subset or site label indicates: CD45RA+CCR7+. The receptor's source is a man between 18 and 35 years old in good health. Some clones in this sample may be carry-over from other donors' samples. CDR3 reads: CASSTDMPSYEQYF. The bases are TGTGCCAGCAGTACGGACATGCCCTCCTACGAGCAGTACTTC.